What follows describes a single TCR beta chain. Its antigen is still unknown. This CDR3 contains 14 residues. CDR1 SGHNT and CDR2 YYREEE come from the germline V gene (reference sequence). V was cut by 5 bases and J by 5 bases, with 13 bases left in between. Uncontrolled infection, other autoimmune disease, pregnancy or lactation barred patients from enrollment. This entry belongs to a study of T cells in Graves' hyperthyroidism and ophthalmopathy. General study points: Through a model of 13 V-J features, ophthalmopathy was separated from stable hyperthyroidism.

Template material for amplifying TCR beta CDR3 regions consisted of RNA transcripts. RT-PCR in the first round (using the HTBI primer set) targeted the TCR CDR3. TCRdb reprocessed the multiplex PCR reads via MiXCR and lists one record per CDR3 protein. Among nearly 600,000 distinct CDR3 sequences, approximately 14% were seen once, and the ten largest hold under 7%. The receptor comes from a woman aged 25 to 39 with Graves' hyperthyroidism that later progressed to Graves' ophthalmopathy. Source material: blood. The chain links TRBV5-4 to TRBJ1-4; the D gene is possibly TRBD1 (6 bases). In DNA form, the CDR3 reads TGTGCCAGCAGAGGAGACAGGTTCAATGAAAAACTGTTTTTT. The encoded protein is CASRGDRFNEKLFF.